This T cell receptor (beta chain) derives from a study of T cell repertoires in cytomegalovirus infection. The CDR3 loop spans 15 amino acids. CDR1 is SGHKS, CDR2 YYEKEE, per germline (reference sequence). V was cut by 0 bases and J by 0 bases, with 7 bases left in between. General study results and limits: The response measured ex vivo was dominated by TCR beta clonotypes (HLA-C-restricted and CMV-specific).

One entry per CDR3 protein results from TCRdb running MiXCR on the reads. The data show 230,000 or so distinct CDR3 sequences, approximately 15% seen once. On this clonotype: Its cognate antigen is unknown.

The chain links TRBV5-5 to TRBJ2-1; the D is unclear. The sequence was collected from a human donor in good health (CMV status not recorded). Some clones in this sample may be carry-over from other donors' samples. The sequencing input was CD8+ T cells from PBMCs. The CDR3 loop reads CASSLVWSSYNEQFF. In DNA, the CDR3 is TGTGCCAGCAGCTTGGTGTGGAGCTCCTACAATGAGCAGTTCTTC. The full variable domain, in which reference TRBV5-5 and TRBJ2-1 provide the parts outside the CDR3, is DAGVTQSPTHLIKTRGQQVTLRCSPISGHKSVSWYQQVLGQGPQFIFQYYEKEERGRGNFPDRFSARQFPNYSSELNVNALLLGDSALYLCASSLVWSSYNEQFFGPGTRLTVL.